The entry below describes one T cell receptor (beta chain). No antigen is known for it. The sample belongs to a study of cytomegalovirus exposure and HLA in healthy donors. The PCR employed 60 Vbeta primers together with 13 Jbeta primers. Using immunoSEQ multiplex PCR, the repertoire was profiled, and TCRdb retains in-frame clones only, with some absent. This table has 70,000 to 90,000 clones, roughly 84% appearing once. J lost 2 bases, V lost 1 base, and 7 bases had no gene match. The CDR3 has 18 residues. Germline lookup yields CDR1 MGHDK and CDR2 SYGVNS. Though nominally healthy at sampling, donors likely had unrecorded immune exposures. Study observations and caveats: Reportedly, cytomegalovirus status was diagnosed with high sensitivity and specificity. A later analysis found TCR association rates differed by HLA locus, highest for DRB1 and lowest for HLA-C.

The chain employs TRBV25-1 and TRBJ2-2, with TRBD2 matching over 10 bases. The sequence was collected from a man aged 65 to 79 in good health and CMV-seropositive. Sequencing input: PBMCs. CDR3 sequence (DNA): TGTGCCAGCAGTGAATTTGGTAGCGGGGGGAGCAACACCGGGGAGCTGTTTTTT. As protein: CASSEFGSGGSNTGELFF.